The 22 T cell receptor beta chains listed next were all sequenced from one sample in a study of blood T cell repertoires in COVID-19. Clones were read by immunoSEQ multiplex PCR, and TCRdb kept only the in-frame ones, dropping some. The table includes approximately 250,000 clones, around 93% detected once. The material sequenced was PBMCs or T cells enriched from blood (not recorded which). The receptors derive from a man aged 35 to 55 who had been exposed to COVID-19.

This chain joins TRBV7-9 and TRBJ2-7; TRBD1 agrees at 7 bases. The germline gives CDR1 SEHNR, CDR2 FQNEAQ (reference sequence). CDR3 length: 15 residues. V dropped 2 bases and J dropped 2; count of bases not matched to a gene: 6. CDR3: CASSLNRQGAYEQYF. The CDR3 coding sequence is TGTGCCAGCAGCTTAAACCGACAGGGAGCCTACGAGCAGTACTTC.

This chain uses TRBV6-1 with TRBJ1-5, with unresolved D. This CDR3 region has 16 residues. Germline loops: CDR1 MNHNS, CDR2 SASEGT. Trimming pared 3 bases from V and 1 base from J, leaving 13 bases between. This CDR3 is CASSDLVGTSNQPQHF. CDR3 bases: TGTGCCAGCAGTGATCTAGTTGGTACCAGCAATCAGCCCCAGCATTTT.

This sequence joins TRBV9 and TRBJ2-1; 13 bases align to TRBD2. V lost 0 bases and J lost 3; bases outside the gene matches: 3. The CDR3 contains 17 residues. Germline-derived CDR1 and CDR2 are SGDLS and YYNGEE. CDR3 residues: CASSVVRTSGGYNEQFF. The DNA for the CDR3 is TGTGCCAGCAGCGTAGTGAGGACTAGCGGGGGCTACAATGAGCAGTTCTTC.

The CDR3 DNA reads as TGTGCCAGCAGCCTTTCCGGGACTAGCTTTAGCGGGGAGCTGTTTTTT. This sequence encodes CASSLSGTSFSGELFF. The chain has TRBV9 and TRBJ2-2; 9 positions agree with TRBD2. The length of the CDR3 is 16 residues. Germline CDR1 is SGDLS and CDR2 is YYNGEE. V was clipped by 4 bases and J by 7 bases; unmatched bases: 11.

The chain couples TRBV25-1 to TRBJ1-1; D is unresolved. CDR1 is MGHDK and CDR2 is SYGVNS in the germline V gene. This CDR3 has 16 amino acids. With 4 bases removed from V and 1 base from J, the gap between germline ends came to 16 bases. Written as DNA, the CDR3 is TGTGCCAGCAGTGGGGTTAGTGACTTCTGGAACACTGAAGCTTTCTTT. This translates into CASSGVSDFWNTEAFF.

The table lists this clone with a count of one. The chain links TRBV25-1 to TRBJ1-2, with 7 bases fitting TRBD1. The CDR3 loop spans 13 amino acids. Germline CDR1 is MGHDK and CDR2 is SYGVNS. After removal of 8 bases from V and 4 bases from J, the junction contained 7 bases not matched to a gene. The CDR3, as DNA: TGTGCCAGCGTAGAGGGGGCAGGCTATGGCTACACCTTC. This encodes CASVEGAGYGYTF.

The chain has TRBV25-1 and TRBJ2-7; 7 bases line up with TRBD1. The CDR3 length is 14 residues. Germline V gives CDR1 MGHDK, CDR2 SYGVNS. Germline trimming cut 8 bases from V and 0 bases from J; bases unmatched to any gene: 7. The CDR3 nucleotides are TGTGCCAGCCAGACCGGGACAGACTCCTACGAGCAGTACTTC. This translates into CASQTGTDSYEQYF.

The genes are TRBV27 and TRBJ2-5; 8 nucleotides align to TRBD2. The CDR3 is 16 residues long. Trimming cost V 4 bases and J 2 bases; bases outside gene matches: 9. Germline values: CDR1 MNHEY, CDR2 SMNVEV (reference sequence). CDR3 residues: CASSSYSLAGQETQYF. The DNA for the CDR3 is TGTGCCAGCAGTTCCTACTCTCTAGCGGGTCAAGAGACCCAGTACTTC.

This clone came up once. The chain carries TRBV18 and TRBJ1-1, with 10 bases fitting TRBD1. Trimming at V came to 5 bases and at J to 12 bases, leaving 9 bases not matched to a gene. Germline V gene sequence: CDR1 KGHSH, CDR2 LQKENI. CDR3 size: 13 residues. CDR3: CASSIDRGRRSFF. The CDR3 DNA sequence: TGTGCCAGCTCAATAGACAGGGGGCGCAGATCTTTCTTT.

The CDR3 nucleotides are TGTGCCAGTAGCGACACCGGGGAGCTGTTTTTT. Residues: CASSDTGELFF. The J gene is TRBJ2-2, the V gene TRBV19; D is undetermined. Per germline, CDR1 LNHDA and CDR2 SQIVND (reference sequence). CDR3 length: 11 residues. The V end was cut by 6 bases, the J end by 3 bases, with 2 bases between.

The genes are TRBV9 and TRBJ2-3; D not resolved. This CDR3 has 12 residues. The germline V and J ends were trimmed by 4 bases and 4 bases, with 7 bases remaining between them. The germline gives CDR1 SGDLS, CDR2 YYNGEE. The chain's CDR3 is CASSPSPDTQYF. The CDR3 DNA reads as TGTGCCAGCAGCCCGTCCCCAGATACGCAGTATTTT.

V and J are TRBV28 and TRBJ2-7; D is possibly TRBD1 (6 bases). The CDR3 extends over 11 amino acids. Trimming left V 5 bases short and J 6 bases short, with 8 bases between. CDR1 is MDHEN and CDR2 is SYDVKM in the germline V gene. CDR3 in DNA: TGTGCCAGCAGTGTACAGGGCGAGCAGTACTTC. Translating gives CASSVQGEQYF.

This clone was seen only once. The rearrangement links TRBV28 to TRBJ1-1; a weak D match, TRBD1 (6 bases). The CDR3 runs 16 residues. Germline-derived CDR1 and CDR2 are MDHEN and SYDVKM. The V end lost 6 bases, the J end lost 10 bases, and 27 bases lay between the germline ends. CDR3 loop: CASSPHDGGRSRGAFF. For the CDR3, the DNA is TGTGCCAGCAGCCCCCATGATGGGGGCAGAAGCCGCGGAGCTTTCTTT.

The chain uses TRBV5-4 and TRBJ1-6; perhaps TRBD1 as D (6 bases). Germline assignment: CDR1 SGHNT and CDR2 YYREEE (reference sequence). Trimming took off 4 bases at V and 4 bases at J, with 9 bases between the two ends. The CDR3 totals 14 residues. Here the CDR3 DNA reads TGTGCCAGCAGCCCGCAGGGGTATAATTCACCCCTCCACTTT. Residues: CASSPQGYNSPLHF.

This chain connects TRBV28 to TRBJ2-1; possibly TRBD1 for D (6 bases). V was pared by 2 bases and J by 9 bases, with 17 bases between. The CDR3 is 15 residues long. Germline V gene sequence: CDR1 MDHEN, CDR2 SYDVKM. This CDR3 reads CASSLGGHGRREQFF. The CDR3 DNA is TGTGCCAGCAGTTTAGGGGGACATGGAAGGCGTGAGCAGTTCTTC.

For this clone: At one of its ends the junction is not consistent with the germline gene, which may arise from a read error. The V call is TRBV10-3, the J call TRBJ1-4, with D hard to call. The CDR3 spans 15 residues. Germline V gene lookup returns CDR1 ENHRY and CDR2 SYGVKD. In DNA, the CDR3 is TGTGCCATCAGTGAGTCTGGGGTTACTAGTGAAAAACTGTTTTTT. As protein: CAISESGVTSEKLFF.

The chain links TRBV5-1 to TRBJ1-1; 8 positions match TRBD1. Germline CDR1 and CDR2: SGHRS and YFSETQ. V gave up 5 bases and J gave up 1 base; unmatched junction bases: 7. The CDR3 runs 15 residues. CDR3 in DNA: TGCGCCAGCAGACCTACAGGGGGGCAGAACACTGAAGCTTTCTTT. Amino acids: CASRPTGGQNTEAFF.

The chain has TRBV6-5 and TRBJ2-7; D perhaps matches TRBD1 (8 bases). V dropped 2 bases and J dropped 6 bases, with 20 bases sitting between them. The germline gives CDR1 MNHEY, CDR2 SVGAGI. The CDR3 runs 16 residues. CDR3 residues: CASSYGTGGAPGEQYF. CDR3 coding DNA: TGTGCCAGCAGTTACGGAACAGGGGGGGCGCCCGGCGAGCAGTACTTC.

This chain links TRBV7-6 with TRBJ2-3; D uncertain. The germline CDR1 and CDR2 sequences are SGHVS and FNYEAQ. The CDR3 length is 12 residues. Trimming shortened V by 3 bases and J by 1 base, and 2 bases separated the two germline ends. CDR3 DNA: TGTGCCAGCAGCTTCGGCACAGATACGCAGTATTTT. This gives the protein CASSFGTDTQYF.

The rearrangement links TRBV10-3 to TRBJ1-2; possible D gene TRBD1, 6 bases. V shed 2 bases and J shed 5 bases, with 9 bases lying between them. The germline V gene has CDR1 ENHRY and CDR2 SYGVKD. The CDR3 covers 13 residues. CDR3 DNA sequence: TGTGCCATCAGTGAGGGGACAACTTATGGCTACACCTTC. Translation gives CAISEGTTYGYTF.

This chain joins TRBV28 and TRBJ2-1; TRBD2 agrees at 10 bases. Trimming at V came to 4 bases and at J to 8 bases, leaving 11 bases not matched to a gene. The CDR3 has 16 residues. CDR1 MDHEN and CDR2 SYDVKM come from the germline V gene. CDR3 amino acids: CASSSPSAGGADEQFF. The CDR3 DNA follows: TGTGCCAGCAGTTCCCCCTCAGCGGGAGGGGCGGATGAGCAGTTCTTC.

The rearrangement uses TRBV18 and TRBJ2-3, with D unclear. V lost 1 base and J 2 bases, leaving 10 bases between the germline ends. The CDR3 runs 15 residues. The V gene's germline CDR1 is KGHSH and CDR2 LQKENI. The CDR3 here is CASSPRDSNTDTQYF. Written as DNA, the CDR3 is TGTGCCAGCTCACCACGCGACTCCAACACAGATACGCAGTATTTT.